Shown below are 23 T cell receptor beta chains from a single sample sequenced in a study of cytomegalovirus exposure and HLA in healthy donors. Using immunoSEQ multiplex PCR, the repertoire was profiled, and TCRdb retains in-frame clones only, with some absent. The sample includes over 100,000 clones, about 91% of them seen just once. Sequencing input: PBMCs. Every receptor here comes from a woman aged 18-29 years in good health and CMV-seronegative.

The rearrangement uses TRBV10-1 and TRBJ1-1; no clear D. Per germline, CDR1 WNHNN and CDR2 SYGVQD (reference sequence). The CDR3 has 13 amino acids. V was pared by 4 bases and J by 11 bases, with 17 bases between. CDR3 region: CASSASLPAEAFF. DNA for the CDR3: TGCGCCAGCAGTGCCTCGCTCCCCGCGGAGGCTTTCTTT.

The chain links TRBV9 to TRBJ1-6; the D is unclear. The germline gives CDR1 SGDLS, CDR2 YYNGEE. The CDR3 contains 15 residues. Trimming shortened V by 4 bases and J by 10 bases, and 18 bases separated the two germline ends. CDR3 nucleotides: TGTGCCAGCAGCACCCGGGGAGCGTCAGAATCACCCCTCCACTTT. Amino acids: CASSTRGASESPLHF.

CDR3 sequence (DNA): TGTGCCAGCAGACGAACCCCCCGTACAGGGGGACGGAGCGGCAATGAGCAGTTCTTC. Translating it yields CASRRTPRTGGRSGNEQFF. This chain links TRBV2 with TRBJ2-1; TRBD1 aligns across 8 bases. The CDR3 contains 19 residues. Germline CDR1 is SNHLY and CDR2 is FYNNEI. The V gene end was trimmed by 6 bases and the J gene end by 6 bases; junction bases not matched to a gene: 22.

The J gene is TRBJ1-1, the V gene TRBV10-3; D unclear. Germline CDR1 reads ENHRY; CDR2 reads SYGVKD. The CDR3 loop spans 11 amino acids. Trimming left V 10 bases short and J 6 bases short, with 12 bases between. The CDR3 region has the DNA TGTGCCAGCTCAGGAGGGCCTGAAGCTTTCTTT. It specifies CASSGGPEAFF.

The gene calls are TRBV15 and TRBJ2-7; TRBD1 agrees at 9 bases. Germline values: CDR1 LNHNV, CDR2 YYDKDF (reference sequence). V was pared by 9 bases and J by 6 bases, with 15 bases of the junction left unmatched. The CDR3 runs to 15 residues. The CDR3 sequence: CATRTGGDGRREQYF. The CDR3 DNA is TGTGCCACTAGAACAGGGGGCGATGGACGTCGCGAGCAGTACTTC.

The rearrangement joins TRBV7-9 to TRBJ2-5; D unclear. Trimming took off 5 bases at V and 2 bases at J, with 9 bases between the two ends. The germline gives CDR1 SEHNR, CDR2 FQNEAQ (reference sequence). The length of the CDR3 is 13 residues. CDR3 protein: CASSRVTQETQYF. The CDR3 DNA reads as TGTGCCAGCAGCCGAGTGACACAAGAGACCCAGTACTTC.

The chain is built from TRBV6-5 and TRBJ2-3, with 9 positions matching TRBD1. Trimming cost V 4 bases and J 8 bases; bases outside gene matches: 4. Germline CDR1 reads MNHEY; CDR2 reads SVGAGI. This CDR3 contains 13 residues. The CDR3 nucleotides read TGTGCCAGCAGTTGGGGACAGGGAGGTACGCAGTATTTT. The encoded protein is CASSWGQGGTQYF.

The chain links TRBV10-2 to TRBJ2-7, with D perhaps TRBD2 (6 bases). The CDR3 has 14 amino acids. V was clipped by 6 bases and J by 0 bases, with 12 bases between them. CDR1 and CDR2 (germline): WSHSY, SAAADI. As DNA, the CDR3 is TGCGCCAGCAGGGAGCAGGGAGGCTCCTACGAGCAGTACTTC. The encoded protein is CASREQGGSYEQYF.

V is TRBV6-5 and J is TRBJ2-7; tentative D call: TRBD1 (6 bases). Trimming left V 5 bases short and J 5 bases short, with 16 bases between. The CDR3 consists of 14 residues. The germline V gene encodes CDR1 MNHEY and CDR2 SVGAGI. CDR3 bases: TGTGCCAGCAGTACCGACAGGCTTCTCGACGAGCAGTACTTC. It specifies CASSTDRLLDEQYF.

The chain uses TRBV5-1 and TRBJ1-2; no definite D call. CDR3 length equals 14 residues. Between the trimmed V and J ends, which lost 2 bases and 6 bases, there was a span of 14 bases. The germline V gene has CDR1 SGHRS and CDR2 YFSETQ. CDR3 sequence: CASSFSREWNGYTF. CDR3 DNA: TGCGCCAGCAGCTTCTCAAGGGAGTGGAATGGCTACACCTTC.

This chain links TRBV6-1 with TRBJ1-5, with 9 bases matching TRBD1. The trim removed 7 bases at V and 5 bases at J, leaving 9 bases unmatched. Germline V CDR1 and CDR2: MNHNS, SASEGT. The CDR3 consists of 15 residues. The CDR3 DNA sequence: TGTGCCAGCATGTTCGGACAGGGGACTTATCAGCCCCAGCATTTT. Its protein is CASMFGQGTYQPQHF.

The genes are TRBV6-6 and TRBJ1-3; D possibly corresponds to TRBD1 (5 bases). The CDR3 extends over 14 amino acids. In germline, CDR1 is MNHNY, CDR2 SVGAGI (reference sequence). The V end lost 8 bases, the J end lost 0 bases, and 11 bases lay between the germline ends. The CDR3 DNA reads as TGTGCCAGCGACGACAGTAACTCTGGAAACACCATATATTTT. Translation gives CASDDSNSGNTIYF.

V gene TRBV5-1 combines with J gene TRBJ1-1, with TRBD1 identical over 8 bases. Trimming at V came to 4 bases and at J to 4 bases, leaving 9 bases not matched to a gene. The CDR3 is 15 amino acids. The germline V gene has CDR1 SGHRS and CDR2 YFSETQ. The CDR3 loop reads CASSPGQARGTEAFF. For the CDR3, the DNA is TGCGCCAGCAGCCCGGGACAGGCCAGGGGCACTGAAGCTTTCTTT.

The chain links TRBV19 to TRBJ2-1; D is uncertain. CDR1 LNHDA and CDR2 SQIVND come from the germline V gene (reference sequence). The CDR3 loop spans 12 amino acids. Trimming shortened V by 7 bases and J by 6 bases, and 10 bases separated the two germline ends. The CDR3 nucleotides are TGTGCCAGTAACTATCCCCCCAATGAGCAGTTCTTC. Translation gives CASNYPPNEQFF.

The chain carries TRBV5-1 and TRBJ2-5; 7 bases match TRBD2. Germline CDR1 SGHRS, CDR2 YFSETQ. This CDR3 is 15 amino acids long. V lost 4 bases and J lost 1; bases outside the gene matches: 7. CDR3 in DNA: TGCGCCAGCAGCCGATACGGGGGGACCCAAGAGACCCAGTACTTC. Translated: CASSRYGGTQETQYF.

This clone was recorded a few times. V gene TRBV10-3 combines with J gene TRBJ1-5; D uncertain. Trimming shortened V by 5 bases and J by 1 base, and 9 bases separated the two germline ends. The CDR3 totals 14 residues. Looked up from germline, CDR1 is ENHRY and CDR2 is SYGVKD. In DNA, the CDR3 is TGTGCCATCAGTTCCCAGTCCAGCAATCAGCCCCAGCATTTT. Translating it yields CAISSQSSNQPQHF.

This clone was recorded once. This sequence joins TRBV7-8 and TRBJ2-3; no reliable D call. Deletions cut 5 bases from V and 3 bases from J, with 6 bases between. The germline gives CDR1 SGHVS, CDR2 FQNEAQ. This CDR3 contains 12 residues. CDR3 nucleotides: TGTGCCAGCAGCCACTTGACAGATACGCAGTATTTT. Translating gives CASSHLTDTQYF.

The chain carries TRBV5-1 and TRBJ2-7; D is ambiguous. The germline V gene has CDR1 SGHRS and CDR2 YFSETQ. Trimming removed 2 bases from V and 5 bases from J, with 5 bases in between. This CDR3 spans 11 amino acids. CDR3 loop: CASSFGDEQYF. The CDR3 nucleotides read TGCGCCAGCAGCTTTGGAGACGAGCAGTACTTC. Supplemented by reference TRBV5-1 and TRBJ2-7, the full variable domain reads KAGVTQTPRYLIKTRGQQVTLSCSPISGHRSVSWYQQTPGQGLQFLFEYFSETQRNKGNFPGRFSGRQFSNSRSEMNVSTLELGDSALYLCASSFGDEQYFGPGTRLTVT.

This chain uses TRBV27 with TRBJ1-1; D possibly corresponds to TRBD1 (5 bases). CDR1 is MNHEY, CDR2 SMNVEV, per germline (reference sequence). CDR3 length: 13 residues. V shed 6 bases and J shed 3 bases, with 11 bases lying between them. The DNA for the CDR3 is TGTGCCAGCAGCCCAGGGCCCTACACTGAAGCTTTCTTT. Its translation is CASSPGPYTEAFF.

This clone has a single count. The chain recombines TRBV19 with TRBJ1-5; 9 bases fit TRBD1. V trimming: 5 bases; J trimming: 5 bases; junction bases outside the gene matches: 7. Looked up from germline, CDR1 is LNHDA and CDR2 is SQIVND (reference sequence). This CDR3 is 15 amino acids long. The CDR3 region has the DNA TGTGCCAGTAGTTTCTGGGGACAGGGTTATCAGCCCCAGCATTTT. Amino acids: CASSFWGQGYQPQHF.

The genes are TRBV7-9 and TRBJ1-1; no definite D call. This CDR3 has 12 residues. Germline CDR1 and CDR2: SEHNR and FQNEAQ (reference sequence). V was pared by 7 bases and J by 2 bases, with 8 bases between. As DNA, the CDR3 is TGTGCCAGCACCTATTCCAACACTGAAGCTTTCTTT. This sequence encodes CASTYSNTEAFF.

The chain uses TRBV5-4 and TRBJ2-1; D gene unclear. V was trimmed by 0 bases and J by 0 bases, leaving 7 bases between them. Germline assignment: CDR1 SGHNT and CDR2 YYREEE (reference sequence). The CDR3 consists of 15 residues. The CDR3 DNA is TGTGCCAGCAGCTTGGACCTAGGCTCCTACAATGAGCAGTTCTTC. Its protein product is CASSLDLGSYNEQFF.

CDR3 protein: CASSVDGIYEQYF. In nucleotides, the CDR3 is TGTGCCAGCAGCGTAGACGGGATCTACGAGCAGTACTTC. The chain carries TRBV9 and TRBJ2-7; D might be TRBD2 (5 bases). This CDR3 spans 13 amino acids. Germline CDR1 SGDLS, CDR2 YYNGEE. Trimming took off 0 bases at V and 3 bases at J, with 7 bases between the two ends.